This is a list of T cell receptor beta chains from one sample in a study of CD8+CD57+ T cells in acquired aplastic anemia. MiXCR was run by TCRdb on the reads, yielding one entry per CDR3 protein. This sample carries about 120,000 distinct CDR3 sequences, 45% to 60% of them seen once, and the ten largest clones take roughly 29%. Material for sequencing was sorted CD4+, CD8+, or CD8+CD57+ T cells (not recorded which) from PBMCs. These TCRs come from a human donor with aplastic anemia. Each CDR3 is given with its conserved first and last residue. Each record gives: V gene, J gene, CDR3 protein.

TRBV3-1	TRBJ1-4	CASSQADRGRQRLFF
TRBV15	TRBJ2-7	CATSRLGAGNLYEQYF
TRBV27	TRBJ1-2	CASSPTPIQGYGYTF
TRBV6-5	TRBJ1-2	CASSYMPGGENYGYTF
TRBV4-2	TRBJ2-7	CASSQAAGQREQYF
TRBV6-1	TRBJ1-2	CASRAGTAYGYTF
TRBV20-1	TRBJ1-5	CSASPRGAMSNQPQHF
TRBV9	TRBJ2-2	CASSVVDTGGLAGELFF
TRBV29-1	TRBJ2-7	CSVGLQSSYEQYF
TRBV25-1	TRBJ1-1	CASSEYLEPNTEAFF
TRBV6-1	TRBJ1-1	CASSLDGALAAEAFF
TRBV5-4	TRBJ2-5	CATSHPDRGEETQYF
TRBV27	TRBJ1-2	CASSFFGGGDGYTF
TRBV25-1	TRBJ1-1	CASSDQTAAATEAFF
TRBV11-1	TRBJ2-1	CASSRGQPYNEQFF
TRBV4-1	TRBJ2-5	CASSQYGALQETQYF
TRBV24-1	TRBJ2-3	CATSDPGTSSTDTQYF
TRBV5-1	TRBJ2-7	CASSSMRGTSYEQYF
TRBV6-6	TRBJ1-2	CASSYRDRDGYTF
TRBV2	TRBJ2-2	CASSVRRGGANTGELFF
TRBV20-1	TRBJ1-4	CSAPGGTTNEKLFF
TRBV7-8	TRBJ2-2	CASSPFPGPNTGELFF
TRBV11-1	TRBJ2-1	CASTMRGASYNEQFF
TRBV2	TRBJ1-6	CASSVTGPHNSPLHF
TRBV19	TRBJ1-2	CATSLKLLDTFNYGYTF
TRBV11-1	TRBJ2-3	CASSLRPDRGTDTQYF
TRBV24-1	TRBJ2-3	CATSAAGGPSDTQYF
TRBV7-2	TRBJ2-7	CASSPTDYEQYF
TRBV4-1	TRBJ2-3	CASDPGGTSGSPDTQYF
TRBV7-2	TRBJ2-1	CASSLFRNEQFF
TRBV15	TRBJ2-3	CATSSGGRTDTQYF
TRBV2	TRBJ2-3	CASRYRGPDTQYF
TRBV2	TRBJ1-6	CASSKEPGSSPHF
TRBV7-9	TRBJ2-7	CASSSSSAPDEQYF
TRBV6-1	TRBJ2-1	CASRKTSGGLNEQFF
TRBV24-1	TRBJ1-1	CATRGQGPNTEAFF
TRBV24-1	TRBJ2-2	CATSDSHLNTGELFF
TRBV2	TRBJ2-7	CASSERHSSEQYF
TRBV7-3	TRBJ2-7	CASSSSIREQYF
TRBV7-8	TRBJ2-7	CASTVSRESYEQYF
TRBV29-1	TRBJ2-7	CSVGGTFKNSYEQYF